The 24 T cell receptor beta chains below come from one sample, sequenced in a study of blood T cell repertoires in COVID-19. Sequencing was performed with immunoSEQ multiplex PCR; in TCRdb, only in-frame clones are kept and a portion is missing. The data contain 150,000 to 200,000 clones, 75% to 90% of them singletons. Sequencing was performed on PBMCs or T cells enriched from blood (not recorded which). These receptors all stem from a young woman who had recovered from COVID-19.

This sequence joins TRBV19 and TRBJ1-4; D call uncertain. V was shortened by 6 bases and J by 1 base, with 15 bases between the two germline ends. Germline CDR1 is LNHDA and CDR2 is SQIVND (reference sequence). The CDR3 is 16 amino acids. The CDR3 DNA is TGTGCCAGTAGGGCGGATGCACACCGAACTAATGAAAAACTGTTTTTT. It is translated as CASRADAHRTNEKLFF.

V gene TRBV9 combines with J gene TRBJ2-7, with D unresolved. There are 13 residues in the CDR3. Germline CDR1 reads SGDLS; CDR2 reads YYNGEE. V lost 3 bases and J lost 6, with 13 bases in between. CDR3 protein: CASSALESAEQYF. CDR3 bases: TGTGCCAGCAGCGCCTTGGAGAGCGCCGAGCAGTACTTC.

V is TRBV30 and J is TRBJ1-3, with D maybe TRBD1 (5 bases). The V end was cut by 2 bases, the J end by 1 base, with 6 bases between. The CDR3 consists of 13 residues. Germline V lookup: CDR1 GTSNPN, CDR2 SVGIG (reference sequence). The CDR3: CAWSSGSGNTIYF. The CDR3 bases are TGTGCCTGGAGTTCAGGGTCTGGAAACACCATATATTTT. The complete variable domain, with remaining parts taken from reference TRBV30 and TRBJ1-3, reads SQTIHQWPATLVQPVGSPLSLECTVEGTSNPNLYWYRQAAGRGLQLLFYSVGIGQISSEVPQNLSASRPQDRQFILSSKKLLLSDSGFYLCAWSSGSGNTIYFGEGSWLTVV.

The chain employs TRBV27 and TRBJ2-7; 14 bases line up with TRBD2. J was trimmed by 5 bases and V by 6 bases; bases with no gene match: 3. The CDR3 totals 14 residues. The germline V gene has CDR1 MNHEY and CDR2 SMNVEV (reference sequence). The CDR3 DNA sequence: TGTGCCAGCAGCCGACTAGCGGGAGGGAACGAGCAGTACTTC. It translates to CASSRLAGGNEQYF.

CDR3: CASSYSSGRSGNTIYF. The CDR3 nucleotides read TGTGCCAGCAGTTACTCATCGGGGAGGTCCGGAAACACCATATATTTT. The chain recombines TRBV6-2 or TRBV6-3 with TRBJ1-3; D uncertain. Germline CDR1 and CDR2: MNHEY and SVGEGT. V was clipped by 0 bases and J by 4 bases, with 13 bases between them. The CDR3 length is 16 residues.

The chain joins TRBV6-2 or TRBV6-3 to TRBJ2-5; D remains unclear. The CDR3 loop spans 12 amino acids. Germline V gene sequence: CDR1 MNHEY, CDR2 SVGEGT. Trimming left V 5 bases short and J 5 bases short, with 9 bases between. CDR3 nucleotide sequence: TGTGCCAGCAGTCCAATTCGGGAGACCCAGTACTTC. Encoded protein: CASSPIRETQYF.

The chain links TRBV7-2 to TRBJ1-1; D may be TRBD1 (6 bases). CDR3 length: 15 residues. V gave up 1 base and J gave up 13 bases, with 22 bases separating them. CDR1 is SGHTA and CDR2 is FQGNSA in the germline V gene. CDR3 region: CASSLGGTLFGIGFF. CDR3 in DNA: TGTGCCAGCAGCTTAGGGGGGACACTTTTCGGCATTGGTTTCTTT.

The rearrangement joins TRBV4-1 to TRBJ1-1, with 9 nucleotides matching TRBD1. V shed 5 bases and J 5 bases; nucleotides not matched to a gene: 9. Germline loops: CDR1 MGHRA, CDR2 YSYEKL. This CDR3 is built from 15 residues. The CDR3 DNA reads as TGCGCCAGCAGCTCGCATGCCGGGACAGGGACTGAAGCTTTCTTT. Protein product: CASSSHAGTGTEAFF.

The chain joins TRBV4-3 to TRBJ1-1, with D possibly being TRBD1 (5 bases). The CDR3 is 15 amino acids. With 1 base removed from V and 4 bases from J, the gap between germline ends came to 13 bases. Germline V CDR1 and CDR2: LGHNA, YSLEER. DNA for the CDR3: TGCGCCAGCAGCCAAGTCCGGGGGTTGCGCACTGAAGCTTTCTTT. Protein: CASSQVRGLRTEAFF.

CDR3 region: CASSISGELFF. CDR3 DNA: TGTGCCAGTAGTATATCTGGGGAGCTGTTTTTT. This chain connects TRBV19 to TRBJ2-2; D is uncertain. This CDR3 is built from 11 residues. Germline V gene lookup returns CDR1 LNHDA and CDR2 SQIVND (reference sequence). V gave up 2 bases and J gave up 8 bases, with 3 bases separating them.

This chain links TRBV6-2 or TRBV6-3 with TRBJ1-5; D is uncertain. This CDR3 has 14 amino acids. Trimming left V 0 bases short and J 4 bases short, with 7 bases between. Germline CDR1 and CDR2: MNHEY and SVGEGT. CDR3 nucleotides: TGTGCCAGCAGTTACTCTTCCAGTAATCAGCCCCAGCATTTT. Translated, it gives CASSYSSSNQPQHF.

The chain is built from TRBV30 and TRBJ2-5; a possible D gene is TRBD1 (6 bases). This CDR3 has 14 amino acids. Deletions cut 4 bases from V and 5 bases from J, with 17 bases between. The germline CDR1 and CDR2 sequences are GTSNPN and SVGIG (reference sequence). This CDR3 reads CAWTGGSVGETQYF. CDR3 nucleotides: TGTGCCTGGACTGGGGGCTCAGTGGGGGAGACCCAGTACTTC.

V gene TRBV4-2 combines with J gene TRBJ2-1; D is perhaps TRBD2 (5 bases). CDR3 length: 16 residues. CDR1 LGHNA and CDR2 YNFKEQ come from the germline V gene. The V end lost 2 bases, the J end lost 4 bases, and 15 bases lay between the germline ends. The CDR3 spells CASSQPDYVRYNEQFF. Written as DNA, the CDR3 is TGTGCCAGCAGCCAACCAGACTACGTACGATACAATGAGCAGTTCTTC.

The chain links TRBV14 to TRBJ2-5; possible D gene TRBD2, 5 bases. Germline V gives CDR1 SGHDN, CDR2 FVKESK. The CDR3 runs 14 residues. The ends were cut back, 0 bases at V and 5 bases at J, with 10 bases in the middle. CDR3 protein: CASSQDRLPETQYF. In nucleotides, the CDR3 is TGTGCCAGCAGCCAAGATAGACTACCGGAGACCCAGTACTTC.

The chain uses TRBV29-1 and TRBJ2-1; the match to TRBD1 covers 9 bases. CDR1 is SQVTM, CDR2 ANQGSEA, per germline. The CDR3 length is 15 residues. V was pared by 4 bases and J by 3 bases, with 7 bases of the junction left unmatched. CDR3 sequence: CSVAGQGKDYNEQFF. The CDR3 DNA follows: TGCAGCGTTGCGGGACAGGGAAAAGACTACAATGAGCAGTTCTTC.

This chain's CDR3 is CASSFGQQETQYF. CDR3 sequence (DNA): TGTGCCAGCAGCTTTGGACAGCAAGAGACCCAGTACTTC. The V call is TRBV11-3, the J call TRBJ2-5; tentatively, D is TRBD1 (6 bases). V was clipped by 3 bases and J by 2 bases, with 7 bases between them. CDR1 and CDR2 from the germline V gene are SGHNT and YENEEA. The CDR3 spans 13 residues. Using reference TRBV11-3 and TRBJ2-5 for the parts outside the CDR3, the full variable domain is EAGVVQSPRYKIIEKKQPVAFWCNPISGHNTLYWYLQNLGQGPELLIRYENEEAVDDSQLPKDRFSAERLKGVDSTLKIQPAELGDSAVYLCASSFGQQETQYFGPGTRLLVL.

A single count supports this clone. The V and J genes are TRBV24-1 and TRBJ2-6, with a weak D call TRBD1 (5 bases). Trimming shortened V by 5 bases and J by 2 bases, and 12 bases separated the two germline ends. The CDR3 spans 16 residues. CDR1 KGHDR and CDR2 SFDVKD come from the germline V gene. The CDR3: CATSGNTGPGANVLTF. Written as DNA, the CDR3 is TGTGCCACCAGTGGTAATACAGGTCCTGGGGCCAACGTCCTGACTTTC.

This chain connects TRBV19 to TRBJ2-1; 11 nucleotides agree with TRBD2. The ends lost 3 bases at V and 6 bases at J; junction bases unmatched: 16. Germline V CDR1 and CDR2: LNHDA, SQIVND (reference sequence). CDR3 length: 19 amino acids. The CDR3 DNA sequence: TGTGCCAGTAGTATCTTTGCTTTCTCCGGAACTAGCGGGAGCAATGAGCAGTTCTTC. Its protein product is CASSIFAFSGTSGSNEQFF.

The chain joins TRBV30 to TRBJ1-2; D remains ambiguous. The germline V gene has CDR1 GTSNPN and CDR2 SVGIG (reference sequence). Trimming removed 5 bases at V and 4 bases at J, with 8 bases between. The CDR3 sequence is 11 residues long. CDR3 DNA: TGTGCCTGGTCGGGTGGCTATGGCTACACCTTC. Translated: CAWSGGYGYTF.

V gene TRBV19 combines with J gene TRBJ1-2, with 9 bases identical to TRBD1. V shed 6 bases and J 7 bases; nucleotides not matched to a gene: 15. CDR1 and CDR2 from the germline V gene are LNHDA and SQIVND (reference sequence). This CDR3 comprises 16 residues. The CDR3 nucleotides are TGTGCCAGTAGGCAGCTCTTAGGGGACAGGGACTCTGGCTACACCTTC. Encoded protein: CASRQLLGDRDSGYTF.

The V call is TRBV4-1, the J call TRBJ2-3; 10 nucleotides match TRBD2. Trimming took 3 bases from V and 5 from J; bases not matched to a gene: 5. The CDR3 extends over 15 amino acids. From germline, CDR1 is MGHRA and CDR2 YSYEKL. CDR3 protein: CASSQTSGSVDTQYF. In DNA form, the CDR3 reads TGCGCCAGCAGCCAGACTAGCGGGTCGGTAGATACGCAGTATTTT.

The V gene is TRBV21-1, the J gene TRBJ2-1; the table gives TRBD1 as D, unverified against the DNA. TRBV21-1 is tagged as a pseudogene. The CDR3 extends over 18 amino acids. CDR3 nucleotides: TGTGCCAGCAGCAAAATGGACAGAACCCCTTCCACCTACAATGAGCAGTTCTTC. This translates into CASSKMDRTPSTYNEQFF.

The rearrangement links TRBV5-5 to TRBJ1-4; a possible D gene is TRBD1 (5 bases). Trimming removed 4 bases from V and 0 bases from J, with 10 bases in between. Germline V gene lookup returns CDR1 SGHKS and CDR2 YYEKEE (reference sequence). The CDR3 sequence is 15 residues long. The CDR3 coding sequence is TGTGCCAGCAGCCCTCGACAGACAACTAATGAAAAACTGTTTTTT. Amino acid sequence: CASSPRQTTNEKLFF.

The chain links TRBV6-5 to TRBJ1-2; D is possibly TRBD1 (6 bases). V lost 5 bases and J 8 bases, leaving 21 bases between the germline ends. Looked up from germline, CDR1 is MNHEY and CDR2 is SVGAGI. This CDR3 is 15 amino acids long. The CDR3 DNA reads TGTGCCAGCAGTCGAGATAACAGGGCTTTCTGGGGCTACACCTTC. Its translation: CASSRDNRAFWGYTF.